One sample yielded the 16 T cell receptor beta chains listed below, sequenced in a study of glioma-infiltrating T cells after dendritic cell vaccination. Sample time point: after dendritic cell vaccination, including at tumor progression/relapse. The method was immunoSEQ multiplex PCR; TCRdb's version includes in-frame clones alone and lacks a portion of them. The sample shows some 46,000 clones, 75% to 90% of them seen only once. The specimen comprised blood, sampled after dendritic cell vaccination. The receptors here all came from a human donor with glioblastoma.

This rearrangement joins TRBV7-9 to TRBJ1-1; D may be TRBD1 (5 bases). Germline CDR1 is SEHNR and CDR2 is FQNEAQ (reference sequence). This CDR3 comprises 16 residues. V was trimmed by 1 base and J by 0 bases, leaving 12 bases between them. In DNA form, the CDR3 reads TGTGCCAGCAGCTTAGTCCAGGGAGGGTTGAACACTGAAGCTTTCTTT. Amino acid sequence: CASSLVQGGLNTEAFF. The whole variable domain, remainder taken from reference TRBV7-9 and TRBJ1-1, is DTGVSQNPRHKITKRGQNVTFRCDPISEHNRLYWYRQTLGQGPEFLTYFQNEAQLEKSRLLSDRFSAERPKGSFSTLEIQRTEQGDSAMYLCASSLVQGGLNTEAFFGQGTRLTVV.

The chain joins TRBV25-1 to TRBJ1-4, with D unclear. The CDR3 runs to 15 residues. Trimming took off 3 bases at V and 2 bases at J, with 10 bases between the two ends. Germline-derived CDR1 and CDR2 are MGHDK and SYGVNS. CDR3 amino acids: CASSDRMSTNEKLFF. In nucleotides, the CDR3 is TGTGCCAGCAGTGATAGAATGTCGACTAATGAAAAACTGTTTTTT.

J is TRBJ1-1 and V is TRBV7-9; D is unresolved. Germline CDR1 and CDR2: SEHNR and FQNEAQ (reference sequence). Trimming shortened V by 2 bases and J by 5 bases, and 12 bases separated the two germline ends. The CDR3 length is 14 residues. This CDR3 is CASSLLGRRTEAFF. Written as DNA, the CDR3 is TGTGCCAGCAGCTTATTGGGGAGGAGGACTGAAGCTTTCTTT.

The V gene is TRBV5-1, the J gene TRBJ2-1; the match to TRBD2 covers 12 bases. Germline V gene lookup returns CDR1 SGHRS and CDR2 YFSETQ. The CDR3 sequence is 14 residues long. After removal of 3 bases from V and 6 bases from J, the junction contained 1 base not matched to a gene. CDR3 DNA: TGCGCCAGCAGCTCGACTAGCGGGAGCAATGAGCAGTTCTTC. This codes for CASSSTSGSNEQFF.

In this sample, this clone turned up once. The V and J genes are TRBV6-5 and TRBJ2-4, with D possibly being TRBD1 (6 bases). The V and J ends lost 4 bases and 4 bases respectively, with 11 bases between them. CDR1 MNHEY and CDR2 SVGAGI come from the germline V gene. CDR3 length equals 14 residues. CDR3 DNA sequence: TGTGCCAGCAGTTCCCCAGGACAGAAAAACATTCAGTACTTC. The encoded protein is CASSSPGQKNIQYF.

V gene TRBV7-9 combines with J gene TRBJ1-5; 8 bases line up with TRBD1. CDR1 and CDR2 from the germline V gene are SEHNR and FQNEAQ (reference sequence). V dropped 9 bases and J dropped 2; count of bases not matched to a gene: 6. The CDR3 has 14 residues. For the CDR3, the DNA is TGTGCCAGTCAACAGGGGGGTGGCAATCAGCCCCAGCATTTT. Protein: CASQQGGGNQPQHF.

V usage is TRBV19 and J usage is TRBJ2-7, with no clear D. Germline V gene lookup returns CDR1 LNHDA and CDR2 SQIVND (reference sequence). This CDR3 comprises 14 residues. Trimming stripped 3 bases from V and 3 bases from J, with 12 bases between. This CDR3 is CASSIDSFNYEQYF. The DNA of the CDR3 is TGTGCCAGTAGTATCGATAGTTTTAACTACGAGCAGTACTTC.

This rearrangement joins TRBV4-1 to TRBJ1-2, with a weak D call TRBD1 (5 bases). This CDR3 contains 15 residues. V gave up 5 bases and J gave up 0 bases, with 13 bases separating them. Germline CDR1 MGHRA, CDR2 YSYEKL. Written as DNA, the CDR3 is TGCGCCAGCAGCTTAGGGGCAGGAGCTAACTATGGCTACACCTTC. It yields the protein CASSLGAGANYGYTF.

V is TRBV28 and J is TRBJ1-1; tentatively, D is TRBD1 (6 bases). Germline CDR1 reads MDHEN; CDR2 reads SYDVKM. The CDR3 covers 14 residues. Trimming stripped 7 bases from V and 1 base from J, with 13 bases between. The CDR3 spells CASILTGRNTEAFF. The CDR3 DNA reads as TGTGCCAGCATCCTAACAGGGAGGAACACTGAAGCTTTCTTT.

The rearrangement uses TRBV6-1 and TRBJ1-1, with D unclear. CDR1 and CDR2 (germline): MNHNS, SASEGT. Trimming took 10 bases from V and 2 from J, leaving 11 bases between them. This CDR3 contains 12 residues. The CDR3 protein is CATLRVNTEAFF. CDR3 sequence (DNA): TGTGCCACGTTACGGGTTAACACTGAAGCTTTCTTT.

The V call is TRBV5-1, the J call TRBJ2-1; 9 bases agree with TRBD1. Germline V gives CDR1 SGHRS, CDR2 YFSETQ. The V gene end was trimmed by 4 bases and the J gene end by 0 bases; junction bases not matched to a gene: 2. CDR3 length: 15 residues. CDR3 bases: TGCGCCAGCAGCGACAGGGGGAGCTCCTACAATGAGCAGTTCTTC. It is translated as CASSDRGSSYNEQFF.

This clone was recorded once. V usage is TRBV19 and J usage is TRBJ2-3; TRBD1 agrees at 10 bases. Losses at the gene ends were 5 bases for V and 5 bases for J; bases not matched to a gene: 4. The CDR3 is made up of 14 amino acids. Germline V CDR1 and CDR2: LNHDA, SQIVND (reference sequence). CDR3 nucleotide sequence: TGTGCCAGTAGTCCCGACAGGGGGCGAGATACGCAGTATTTT. Translating gives CASSPDRGRDTQYF. The full variable domain, with the rest looked up from reference TRBV19 and TRBJ2-3, is DGGITQSPKYLFRKEGQNVTLSCEQNLNHDAMYWYRQDPGQGLRLIYYSQIVNDFQKGDIAEGYSVSREKKESFPLTVTSAQKNPTAFYLCASSPDRGRDTQYFGPGTRLTVL.

The chain couples TRBV7-8 to TRBJ1-3; 9 bases line up with TRBD1. The CDR3 loop spans 15 amino acids. CDR1 SGHVS and CDR2 FQNEAQ come from the germline V gene. The junction had 0 bases not matched to a gene; V was cut back by 1 base and J by 2 bases. The CDR3 DNA sequence: TGTGCCAGCAGCTTAGGACAGGGGGCTGGAAACACCATATATTTT. Translated, it gives CASSLGQGAGNTIYF.

The CDR3, as DNA: TGTGCCAGTAGTATGGCGCGGACAGTGAACACTGAAGCTTTCTTT. This encodes CASSMARTVNTEAFF. V and J are TRBV19 and TRBJ1-1; D possibly corresponds to TRBD1 (6 bases). Germline V lookup: CDR1 LNHDA, CDR2 SQIVND (reference sequence). The germline V and J ends were trimmed by 3 bases and 0 bases, with 11 bases remaining between them. The CDR3 has 15 residues.

The chain uses TRBV28 and TRBJ2-1; TRBD2 matches at 13 bases. The V gene end was trimmed by 6 bases and the J gene end by 7 bases; junction bases not matched to a gene: 6. CDR1 MDHEN and CDR2 SYDVKM come from the germline V gene. The length of the CDR3 is 15 residues. The CDR3 here is CASRPWTSGGNEQFF. The CDR3 DNA sequence: TGTGCCAGCAGACCTTGGACTAGCGGGGGTAATGAGCAGTTCTTC.

This rearrangement joins TRBV5-1 to TRBJ2-6, with D perhaps TRBD2 (7 bases). CDR1 and CDR2 from the germline V gene are SGHRS and YFSETQ. The CDR3 extends over 21 amino acids. V lost 1 base and J 0 bases, leaving 23 bases between the germline ends. This CDR3 reads CASSLPAFGGGGNSGANVLTF. The CDR3 nucleotides are TGCGCCAGCAGCTTGCCCGCCTTTGGCGGCGGGGGCAACTCTGGGGCCAACGTCCTGACTTTC.